This entry concerns a single T cell receptor beta chain. This record belongs to a study of technical replicates of blood from a few donors. Germline V gene data show CDR1 as LNHDA and CDR2 as SQIVND (reference sequence). This CDR3 comprises 18 residues. The trim removed 2 bases at V and 4 bases at J, leaving 9 bases unmatched. Assay: immunoSEQ multiplex PCR; the TCRdb copy retains only in-frame clones and omits some. The sample consists of more than 90,000 clones, about 95% of them appearing once. The chain links TRBV19 to TRBJ2-1; 12 nucleotides agree with TRBD1. This clonotype was obtained from a human donor in good health. The specimen was T cells isolated from PBMCs. This chain's CDR3 is CASSIIRDRGPGYNEQFF. CDR3 coding DNA: TGTGCCAGTAGTATAATCCGGGACAGGGGGCCGGGTTACAATGAGCAGTTCTTC.